This passage covers 17 T cell receptor beta chains from one sample sequenced in a study of OX40 agonist ivuxolimab in advanced cancers. Sequenced by immunoSEQ multiplex PCR; TCRdb stores in-frame clones only, minus some. The sample holds tens of thousands of clones; approximately 86% are singletons and the top ten take about 0.8%. The sample was CD4+ or CD8+ T cells sorted from blood, taken in a trial of the OX40 agonist ivuxolimab. These receptors all stem from an adult with an advanced solid tumor such as melanoma, head and neck, liver or kidney cancer.

The chain is built from TRBV27 and TRBJ2-4; weak D call: TRBD1 (6 bases). The CDR3 has 16 residues. Looked up from germline, CDR1 is MNHEY and CDR2 is SMNVEV (reference sequence). V was clipped by 5 bases and J by 0 bases, with 14 bases between them. The CDR3 bases are TGTGCCAGCAGTGCACAGGGCACATTAGCCAAAAACATTCAGTACTTC. It is translated as CASSAQGTLAKNIQYF.

This rearrangement joins TRBV19 to TRBJ1-3, with unresolved D. Between the trimmed V and J ends, which lost 7 bases and 2 bases, there was a span of 12 bases. There are 14 residues in the CDR3. The germline V gene has CDR1 LNHDA and CDR2 SQIVND (reference sequence). The CDR3 coding sequence is TGTGCCAGTACCCTGCGCGGAACTGGAAACACCATATATTTT. Translating gives CASTLRGTGNTIYF.

V and J are TRBV7-8 and TRBJ1-3; 7 nucleotides line up with TRBD1. V lost 1 base to trimming and J lost 1 base; unmatched junction nucleotides: 4. The CDR3 spans 16 residues. Germline V gives CDR1 SGHVS, CDR2 FQNEAQ. The CDR3 DNA reads TGTGCCAGCAGCTTAGACAGGGGAAGATCTGGAAACACCATATATTTT. Its translation: CASSLDRGRSGNTIYF.

The table lists this clone with a count of one. The J gene is TRBJ2-1, the V gene TRBV7-3; D tentatively reads TRBD1 or TRBD2 (5 bases each). The CDR3 runs to 18 residues. CDR1 is SGHTA and CDR2 is FQGTGA in the germline V gene. V lost 5 bases, J lost 0 bases, and 20 bases lay in between. CDR3 residues: CASSHTFGAPSSYNEQFF. The CDR3, as DNA: TGTGCCAGCAGCCACACCTTCGGGGCTCCGAGCTCCTACAATGAGCAGTTCTTC.

This rearrangement joins TRBV9 to TRBJ2-5, with TRBD1 matching 7 bases. There are 15 residues in the CDR3. V lost 3 bases, J lost 7 bases, and 12 bases stayed unmatched. Germline lookup yields CDR1 SGDLS and CDR2 YYNGEE. CDR3 residues: CASSERGQGVGTQYF. The CDR3 DNA follows: TGTGCCAGCAGCGAAAGGGGGCAGGGGGTCGGGACCCAGTACTTC.

This sequence joins TRBV4-3 and TRBJ1-4, with TRBD1 as a possible D gene (6 bases). Germline V gene data show CDR1 as LGHNA and CDR2 as YSLEER. The CDR3 length is 16 residues. V was pared by 0 bases and J by 6 bases, with 14 bases between. The CDR3 DNA reads as TGCGCCAGCAGCCAAGATTTACGACCAGGGGATGAAAAACTGTTTTTT. It translates to CASSQDLRPGDEKLFF.

The V call is TRBV30, the J call TRBJ2-2; D remains unclear. V was trimmed by 2 bases and J by 1 base, leaving 5 bases between them. Per the germline V gene, CDR1 is GTSNPN and CDR2 is SVGIG (reference sequence). This CDR3 contains 13 residues. CDR3 sequence reads: CAWSFGNTGELFF. CDR3 bases: TGTGCCTGGAGTTTCGGGAACACCGGGGAGCTGTTTTTT.

The chain links TRBV28 to TRBJ2-1; 8 nucleotides match TRBD2. Germline V gene lookup returns CDR1 MDHEN and CDR2 SYDVKM. Unmatched junction bases numbered 8, after V lost 3 bases and J lost 7 bases. The CDR3 is 15 residues long. CDR3 nucleotides: TGTGCCAGCAGTTTGCAGCGGGAGATCAAAAATGAGCAGTTCTTC. Protein: CASSLQREIKNEQFF.

This chain connects TRBV5-6 to TRBJ2-7, with D perhaps given as TRBD1 or TRBD2 (7 bases each). Germline V gene lookup returns CDR1 SGHDT and CDR2 YYEEEE. This CDR3 has 13 amino acids. Trimming shortened V by 4 bases and J by 9 bases, and 17 bases separated the two germline ends. The CDR3: CASSLRQGGMQYF. The CDR3 nucleotides read TGTGCCAGCAGCCTCCGACAGGGAGGGATGCAGTACTTC.

A single count supports this clone. The chain uses TRBV28 and TRBJ2-1; D uncertain. Trimming left V 6 bases short and J 7 bases short, with 13 bases between. CDR1 is MDHEN and CDR2 is SYDVKM in the germline V gene. The CDR3 contains 13 residues. CDR3: CASSQIARNEQFF. The CDR3 DNA sequence: TGTGCCAGCAGCCAAATAGCTAGGAATGAGCAGTTCTTC.

The chain links TRBV30 to TRBJ1-3, with D uncertain. There are 18 residues in the CDR3. Trimming stripped 0 bases from V and 4 bases from J, with 22 bases between. Germline V gives CDR1 GTSNPN, CDR2 SVGIG (reference sequence). Here the CDR3 DNA reads TGTGCCTGGAGTGTTAGGGCGGTCGTAAGTAGTTCCGGAAACACCATATATTTT. Translation: CAWSVRAVVSSSGNTIYF.

V is TRBV19 and J is TRBJ2-1; 8 bases align to TRBD1. V shed 1 base and J 10 bases; nucleotides not matched to a gene: 6. The CDR3 is 14 residues long. Germline lookup yields CDR1 LNHDA and CDR2 SQIVND (reference sequence). CDR3 sequence: CASSIGPGGEEQFF. The CDR3 DNA sequence: TGTGCCAGTAGTATAGGTCCAGGGGGCGAGGAGCAGTTCTTC.

This clone was seen a handful of times. This chain connects TRBV27 to TRBJ2-7, with D possibly TRBD2 on 6 matching bases. The germline gives CDR1 MNHEY, CDR2 SMNVEV (reference sequence). With 5 bases removed from V and 1 base from J, the gap between germline ends came to 18 bases. The CDR3 spans 16 residues. The CDR3 region is CASSPRWRARSYEQYF. CDR3 DNA sequence: TGTGCCAGCAGTCCGAGGTGGAGGGCCAGATCCTACGAGCAGTACTTC.

The rearrangement uses TRBV6-1 and TRBJ1-4, with 11 positions matching TRBD1. J was trimmed by 8 bases and V by 7 bases; bases with no gene match: 3. The CDR3 spans 13 residues. Germline V gene lookup returns CDR1 MNHNS and CDR2 SASEGT. In DNA form, the CDR3 reads TGTGCCAGCAAGGGACAGGGGGAGGAAAAACTGTTTTTT. This sequence encodes CASKGQGEEKLFF.

This clone was detected only once. The chain joins TRBV5-1 to TRBJ2-5; D gene unclear. This CDR3 has 17 amino acids. V lost 0 bases and J lost 0, with 15 bases in between. The germline gives CDR1 SGHRS, CDR2 YFSETQ. CDR3 sequence (DNA): TGCGCCAGCAGCTTGGATGGACGGAGCTTACACCAAGAGACCCAGTACTTC. It translates to CASSLDGRSLHQETQYF.

The V gene is TRBV5-1, the J gene TRBJ1-4; D remains ambiguous. The ends were cut back, 4 bases at V and 3 bases at J, with 16 bases in the middle. This CDR3 comprises 16 residues. Germline V lookup: CDR1 SGHRS, CDR2 YFSETQ. CDR3 bases: TGCGCCAGCAGCCCAGACCCAAGTGGGGCTAATGAAAAACTGTTTTTT. It specifies CASSPDPSGANEKLFF.

The chain employs TRBV7-6 and TRBJ1-3, with unresolved D. The CDR3 runs 14 residues. Trimming shortened V by 3 bases and J by 4 bases, and 10 bases separated the two germline ends. Germline CDR1 is SGHVS and CDR2 is FNYEAQ. CDR3 residues: CASSFERAGNTIYF. DNA of the CDR3: TGTGCCAGCAGCTTTGAGAGAGCCGGAAACACCATATATTTT.